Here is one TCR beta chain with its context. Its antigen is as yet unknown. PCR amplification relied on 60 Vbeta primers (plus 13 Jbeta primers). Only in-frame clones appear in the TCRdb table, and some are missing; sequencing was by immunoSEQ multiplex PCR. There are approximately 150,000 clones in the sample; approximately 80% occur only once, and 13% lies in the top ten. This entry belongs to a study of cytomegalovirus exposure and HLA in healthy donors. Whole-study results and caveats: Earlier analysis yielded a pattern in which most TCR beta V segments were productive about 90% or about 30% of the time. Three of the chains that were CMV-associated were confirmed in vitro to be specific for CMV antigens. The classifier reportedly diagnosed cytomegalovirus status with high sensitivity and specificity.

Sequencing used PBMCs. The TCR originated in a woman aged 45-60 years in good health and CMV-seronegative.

The CDR3 sequence: CATGSGETEAFF. Here the CDR3 DNA reads TGTGCCACCGGAAGTGGGGAGACTGAAGCTTTCTTT. The genes are TRBV2 and TRBJ1-1; D remains unclear. Germline V gene lookup returns CDR1 SNHLY and CDR2 FYNNEI. Trimming took 10 bases from V and 5 from J, leaving 14 bases between them. CDR3 size: 12 residues.